This T cell receptor beta chain originates from a study of blood T cells in healthy people across ages. For this clonotype: The antigen is undetermined. Its ends do not fully match the called genes, so a read error is possible.

Study results and caveats: Any changes in expanded clonotypes were possibly confounded, as donor CMV status remained unknown.

It was with a sample-barcoded 5' primer and a J-beta primer mix that a second PCR of roughly 6 to 12 cycles was run. Each CDR3 protein is one row after TCRdb ran MiXCR on the 5' RACE reads. The table lists over a million distinct CDR3 sequences, about 42% of them singletons. This CDR3 spans 14 amino acids. Germline V gene sequence: CDR1 MNHEY, CDR2 SVGEGT. The sequence derives from a woman younger than 30 in good health. The chain recombines TRBV6-2 or TRBV6-3 with TRBJ2-5; D is undetermined. The sample taken for sequencing was blood. The CDR3 loop reads CVSRTEGIQETQYF. The DNA of the CDR3 is TGTGTCAGCAGAACCGAAGGGATACAAGAGACCCAGTACTTC.